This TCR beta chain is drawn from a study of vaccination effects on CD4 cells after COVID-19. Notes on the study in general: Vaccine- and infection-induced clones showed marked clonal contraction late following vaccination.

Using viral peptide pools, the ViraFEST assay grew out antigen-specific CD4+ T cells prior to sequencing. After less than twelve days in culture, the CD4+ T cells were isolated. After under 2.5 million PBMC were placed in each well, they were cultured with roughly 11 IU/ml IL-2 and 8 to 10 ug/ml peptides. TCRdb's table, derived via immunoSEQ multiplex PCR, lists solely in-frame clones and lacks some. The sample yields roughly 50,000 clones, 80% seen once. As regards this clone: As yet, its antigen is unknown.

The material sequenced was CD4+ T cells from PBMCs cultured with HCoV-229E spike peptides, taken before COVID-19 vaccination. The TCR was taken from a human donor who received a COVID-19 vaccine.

CDR3 amino acids: CASSQGPGADTEAFF. In DNA, the CDR3 is TGCGCCAGCAGCCAAGGGCCGGGGGCGGACACTGAAGCTTTCTTT. The chain links TRBV4-3 to TRBJ1-1, with TRBD1 as a possible D gene (6 bases). The germline gives CDR1 LGHNA, CDR2 YSLEER. The CDR3 runs to 15 residues. The germline V and J ends were trimmed by 1 base and 3 bases, with 12 bases remaining between them.